This TCR beta chain derives from a study of post-analysis software for immune sequencing data. Study-wide background: The disease courses spanned relapsing-remitting, secondary progressive and progressive-relapsing forms of multiple sclerosis.

The library was made from cDNA and included unique molecular identifiers. When about 0.85 to 11 million T cells were used, they gave approximately 450,000 cDNA molecules. TCRdb itself ran the PCR reads through MiXCR, one entry per CDR3 protein. This sample has hundreds of thousands of distinct CDR3 sequences; roughly 30% occur once, and the top ten carry approximately 0.55%. This clonotype was counted at least ten times. Antigen unknown. V was cut by 4 bases and J by 0 bases, with 11 bases left in between. The CDR3 covers 14 residues. In germline, CDR1 is SGHKS, CDR2 YYEKEE (reference sequence). Overall study results and limits: TRBV5-6, TRBV5-1 and TRBV20-1 belonged to a set of roughly 5 TRBV segments that were more frequent in patients than controls. A significant reduction in normalized Chao1 diversity was observed in multiple sclerosis patients versus controls.

This sequence originates from a girl between 5 and 17 years old with multiple sclerosis. The rearrangement joins TRBV5-5 to TRBJ2-7, with D tentatively TRBD1 (5 bases). Sequenced input: blood. CDR3 in amino acids: CASSQGGASYEQYF. The CDR3 bases are TGTGCCAGCAGCCAGGGCGGCGCCTCCTACGAGCAGTACTTC.